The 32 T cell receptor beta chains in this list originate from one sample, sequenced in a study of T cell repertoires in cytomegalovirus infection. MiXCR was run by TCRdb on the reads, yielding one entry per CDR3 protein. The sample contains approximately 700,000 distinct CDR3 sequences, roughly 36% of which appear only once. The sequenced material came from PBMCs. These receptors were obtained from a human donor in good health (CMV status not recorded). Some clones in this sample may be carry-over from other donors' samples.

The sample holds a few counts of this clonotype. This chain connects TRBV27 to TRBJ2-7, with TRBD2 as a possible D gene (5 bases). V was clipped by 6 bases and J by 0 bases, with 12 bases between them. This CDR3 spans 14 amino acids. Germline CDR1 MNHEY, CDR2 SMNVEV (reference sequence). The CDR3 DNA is TGTGCCAGCAGATGGACTTCCAGCTCCTACGAGCAGTACTTC. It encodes CASRWTSSSYEQYF.

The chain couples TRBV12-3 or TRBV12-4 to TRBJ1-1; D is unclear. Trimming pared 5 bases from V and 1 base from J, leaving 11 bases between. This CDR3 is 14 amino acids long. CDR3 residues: CASSHRGTNTEAFF. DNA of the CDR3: TGTGCCAGCAGTCATCGGGGTACGAACACTGAAGCTTTCTTT.

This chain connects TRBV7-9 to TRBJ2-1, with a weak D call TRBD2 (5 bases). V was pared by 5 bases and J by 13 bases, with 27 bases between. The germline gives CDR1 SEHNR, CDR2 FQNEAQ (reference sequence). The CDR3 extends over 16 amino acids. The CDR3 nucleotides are TGTGCCAGCAGCGATCGGGATCACCTGACGTACATCATCCAGTTCTTC. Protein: CASSDRDHLTYIIQFF.

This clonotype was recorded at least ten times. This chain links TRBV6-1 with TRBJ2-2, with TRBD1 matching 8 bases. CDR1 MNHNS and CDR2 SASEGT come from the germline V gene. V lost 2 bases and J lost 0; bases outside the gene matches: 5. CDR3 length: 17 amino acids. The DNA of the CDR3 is TGTGCCAGCAGTGAAATTGGGGACAGGACGAACACCGGGGAGCTGTTTTTT. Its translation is CASSEIGDRTNTGELFF.

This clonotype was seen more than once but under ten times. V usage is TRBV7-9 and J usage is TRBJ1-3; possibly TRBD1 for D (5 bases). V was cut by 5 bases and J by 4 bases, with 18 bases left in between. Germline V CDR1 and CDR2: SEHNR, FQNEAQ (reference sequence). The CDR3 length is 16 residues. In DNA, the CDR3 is TGTGCCAGCAGCGGAGTTCGACAGAACTTAGGAAACACCATATATTTT. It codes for CASSGVRQNLGNTIYF.

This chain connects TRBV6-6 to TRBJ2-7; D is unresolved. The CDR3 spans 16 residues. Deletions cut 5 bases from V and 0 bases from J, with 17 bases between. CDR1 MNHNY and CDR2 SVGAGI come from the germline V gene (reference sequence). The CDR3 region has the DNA TGTGCCAGCAGTCCCTCAGGAGTCATTTCCTCCTACGAGCAGTACTTC. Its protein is CASSPSGVISSYEQYF.

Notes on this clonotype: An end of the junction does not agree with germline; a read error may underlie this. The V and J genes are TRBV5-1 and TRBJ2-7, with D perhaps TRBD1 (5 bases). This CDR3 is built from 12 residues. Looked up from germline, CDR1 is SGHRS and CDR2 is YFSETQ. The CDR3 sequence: CASSLEGRTWHF. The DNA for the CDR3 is TGCGCCAGCAGCTTGGAAGGTCGGACATGGCACTTC. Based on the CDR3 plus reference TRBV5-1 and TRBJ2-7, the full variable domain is KAGVTQTPRYLIKTRGQQVTLSCSPISGHRSVSWYQQTPGQGLQFLFEYFSETQRNKGNFPGRFSGRQFSNSRSEMNVSTLELGDSALYLCASSLEGRTWHFGPGTRLTVT.

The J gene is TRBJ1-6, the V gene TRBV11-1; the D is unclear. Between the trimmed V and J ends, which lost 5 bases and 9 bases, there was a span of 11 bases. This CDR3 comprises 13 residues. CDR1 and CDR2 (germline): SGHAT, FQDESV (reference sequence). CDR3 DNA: TGTGCCAGCAGCAAGACGCCTAGTTCACCCCTCCACTTT. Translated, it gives CASSKTPSSPLHF.

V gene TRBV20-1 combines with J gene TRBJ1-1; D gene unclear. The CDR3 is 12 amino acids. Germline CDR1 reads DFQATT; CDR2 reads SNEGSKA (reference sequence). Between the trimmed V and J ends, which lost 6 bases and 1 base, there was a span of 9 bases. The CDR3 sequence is CSALPGNTEAFF. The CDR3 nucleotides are TGCAGTGCCCTCCCAGGGAACACTGAAGCTTTCTTT.

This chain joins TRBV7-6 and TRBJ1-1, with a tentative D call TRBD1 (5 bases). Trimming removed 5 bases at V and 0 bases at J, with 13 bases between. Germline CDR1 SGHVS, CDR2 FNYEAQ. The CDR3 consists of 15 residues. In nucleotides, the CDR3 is TGTGCCAGCAGCCTTCGACAGAACATGAACACTGAAGCTTTCTTT. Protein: CASSLRQNMNTEAFF.

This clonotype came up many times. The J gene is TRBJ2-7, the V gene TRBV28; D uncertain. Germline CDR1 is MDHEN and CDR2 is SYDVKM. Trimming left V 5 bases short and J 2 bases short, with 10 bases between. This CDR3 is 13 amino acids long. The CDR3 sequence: CASSPGITYEQYF. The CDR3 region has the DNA TGTGCCAGCAGTCCAGGAATCACCTACGAGCAGTACTTC.

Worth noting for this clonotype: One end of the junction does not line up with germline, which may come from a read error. This CDR3 reads CAISLEGQGSYEKYF. The CDR3 DNA follows: TGTGCCATCAGTCTTGAGGGACAGGGGTCCTACGAGAAGTACTTC. The chain has TRBV10-3 and TRBJ2-7, with TRBD1 identical over 10 bases. Per the germline V gene, CDR1 is ENHRY and CDR2 is SYGVKD. The CDR3 has 15 residues.

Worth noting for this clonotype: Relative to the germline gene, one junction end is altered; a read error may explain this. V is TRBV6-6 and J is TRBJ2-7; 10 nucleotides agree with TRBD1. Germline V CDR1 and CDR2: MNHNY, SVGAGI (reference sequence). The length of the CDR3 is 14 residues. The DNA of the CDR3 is TGTCCCAGCAGTAAGGACAGGGGGTTTGTCGAGCAGTACTTC. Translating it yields CPSSKDRGFVEQYF.

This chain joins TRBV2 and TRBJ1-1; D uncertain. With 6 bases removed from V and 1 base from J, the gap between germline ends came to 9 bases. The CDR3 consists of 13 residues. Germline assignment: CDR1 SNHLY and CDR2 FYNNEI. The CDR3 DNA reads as TGTGCCAGCAGCCAGATGGGGAACACTGAAGCTTTCTTT. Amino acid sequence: CASSQMGNTEAFF.

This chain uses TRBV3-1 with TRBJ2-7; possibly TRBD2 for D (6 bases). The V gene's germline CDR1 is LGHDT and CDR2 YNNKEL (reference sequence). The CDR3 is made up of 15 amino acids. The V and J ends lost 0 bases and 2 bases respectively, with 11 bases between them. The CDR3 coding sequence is TGTGCCAGCAGCCAAGATCGGGGGTCCACCTACGAGCAGTACTTC. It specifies CASSQDRGSTYEQYF.

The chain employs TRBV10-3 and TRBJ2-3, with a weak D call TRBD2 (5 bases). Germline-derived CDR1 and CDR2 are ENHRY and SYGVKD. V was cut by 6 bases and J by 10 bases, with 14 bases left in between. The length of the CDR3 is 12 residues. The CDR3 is CAIRDTSEAQYF. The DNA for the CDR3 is TGTGCCATCAGGGATACTAGTGAGGCGCAGTATTTT.

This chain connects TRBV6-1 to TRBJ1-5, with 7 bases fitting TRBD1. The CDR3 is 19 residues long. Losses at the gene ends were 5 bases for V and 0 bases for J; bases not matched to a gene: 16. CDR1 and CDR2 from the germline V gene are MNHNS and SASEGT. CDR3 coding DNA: TGTGCCAGCAGTCTAGGGGGCGCGGCCCTCTCCCTTAGCAATCAGCCCCAGCATTTT. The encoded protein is CASSLGGAALSLSNQPQHF.

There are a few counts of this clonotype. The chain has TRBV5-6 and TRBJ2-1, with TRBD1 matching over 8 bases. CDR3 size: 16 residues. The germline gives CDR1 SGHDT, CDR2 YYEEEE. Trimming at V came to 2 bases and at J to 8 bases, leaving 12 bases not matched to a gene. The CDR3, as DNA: TGTGCCAGCAGCTTATCCCGGACAGGGATTTTTGATGAGCAGTTCTTC. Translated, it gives CASSLSRTGIFDEQFF.

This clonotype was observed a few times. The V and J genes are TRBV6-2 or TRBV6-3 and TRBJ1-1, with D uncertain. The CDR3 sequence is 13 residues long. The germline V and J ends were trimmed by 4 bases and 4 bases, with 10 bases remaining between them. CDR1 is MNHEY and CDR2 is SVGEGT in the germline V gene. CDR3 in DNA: TGTGCCAGCAGTTTACCCCGGGGCACTGAAGCTTTCTTT. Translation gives CASSLPRGTEAFF.

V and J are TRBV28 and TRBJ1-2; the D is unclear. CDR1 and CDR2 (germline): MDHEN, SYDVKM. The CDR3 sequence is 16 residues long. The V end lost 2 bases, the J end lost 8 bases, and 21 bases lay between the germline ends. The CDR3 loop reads CASSLIGAVEGKGYTF. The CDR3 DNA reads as TGTGCCAGCAGTTTAATTGGTGCGGTGGAGGGTAAAGGCTACACCTTC.

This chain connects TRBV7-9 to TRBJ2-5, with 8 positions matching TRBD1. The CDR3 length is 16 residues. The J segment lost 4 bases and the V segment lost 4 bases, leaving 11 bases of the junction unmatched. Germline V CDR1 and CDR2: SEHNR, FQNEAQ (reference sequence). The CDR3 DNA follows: TGTGCCAGCAGCTCCACTGGCAGGGGGCGGGTAGAGACCCAGTACTTC. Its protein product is CASSSTGRGRVETQYF.

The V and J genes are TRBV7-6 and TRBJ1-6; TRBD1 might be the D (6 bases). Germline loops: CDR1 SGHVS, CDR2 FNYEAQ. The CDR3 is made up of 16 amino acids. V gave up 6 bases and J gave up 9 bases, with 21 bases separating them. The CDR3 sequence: CASRETGGRTVSPLHF. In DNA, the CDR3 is TGTGCCAGCAGAGAAACCGGGGGGCGAACGGTTTCACCCCTCCACTTT. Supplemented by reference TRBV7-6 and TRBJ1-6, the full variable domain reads GAGVSQSPRYKVTKRGQDVALRCDPISGHVSLYWYRQALGQGPEFLTYFNYEAQQDKSGLPNDRFSAERPEGSISTLTIQRTEQRDSAMYRCASRETGGRTVSPLHFGNGTRLTVT.

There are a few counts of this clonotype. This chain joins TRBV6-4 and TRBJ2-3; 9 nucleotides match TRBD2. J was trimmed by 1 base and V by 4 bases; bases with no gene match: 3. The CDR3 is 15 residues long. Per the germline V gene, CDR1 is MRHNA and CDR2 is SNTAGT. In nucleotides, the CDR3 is TGTGCCAGCAGTGGATTAGCGGGGGGCACAGATACGCAGTATTTT. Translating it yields CASSGLAGGTDTQYF.

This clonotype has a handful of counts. CDR3 DNA sequence: TGCGCCAGCAGCCCTCCCGGGGGCTACGAGCAGTACTTC. Translated, it gives CASSPPGGYEQYF. The chain employs TRBV4-1 and TRBJ2-7, with D tentatively TRBD2 (6 bases). The CDR3 is made up of 13 amino acids. Between the trimmed V and J ends, which lost 4 bases and 3 bases, there was a span of 10 bases. The germline V gene encodes CDR1 MGHRA and CDR2 YSYEKL.

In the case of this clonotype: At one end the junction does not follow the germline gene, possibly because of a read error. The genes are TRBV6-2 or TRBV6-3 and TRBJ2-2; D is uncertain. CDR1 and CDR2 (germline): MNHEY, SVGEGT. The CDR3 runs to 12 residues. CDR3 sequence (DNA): TGTGCCAGTAGTTACTACACATGGGAGCTGTTTTTT. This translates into CASSYYTWELFF.

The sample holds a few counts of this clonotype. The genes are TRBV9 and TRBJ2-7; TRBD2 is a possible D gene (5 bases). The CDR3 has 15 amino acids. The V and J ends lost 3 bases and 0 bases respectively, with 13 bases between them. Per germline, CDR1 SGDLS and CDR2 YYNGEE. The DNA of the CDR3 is TGTGCCAGCAGCGCGGGGATGGGGTACTCCTACGAGCAGTACTTC. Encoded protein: CASSAGMGYSYEQYF.

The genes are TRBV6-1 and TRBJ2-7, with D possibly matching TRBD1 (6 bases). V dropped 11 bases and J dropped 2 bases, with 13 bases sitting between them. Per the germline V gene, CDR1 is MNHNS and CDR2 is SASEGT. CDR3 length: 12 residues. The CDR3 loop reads CASQDSTYEQYF. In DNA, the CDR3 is TGTGCCTCTCAGGACAGTACCTACGAGCAGTACTTC.

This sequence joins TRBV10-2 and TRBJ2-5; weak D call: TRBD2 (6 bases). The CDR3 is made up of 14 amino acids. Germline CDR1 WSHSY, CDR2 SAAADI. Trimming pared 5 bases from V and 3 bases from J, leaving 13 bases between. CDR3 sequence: CASSSLAREETQYF. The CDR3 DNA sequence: TGCGCCAGCAGTTCACTAGCAAGGGAAGAGACCCAGTACTTC.

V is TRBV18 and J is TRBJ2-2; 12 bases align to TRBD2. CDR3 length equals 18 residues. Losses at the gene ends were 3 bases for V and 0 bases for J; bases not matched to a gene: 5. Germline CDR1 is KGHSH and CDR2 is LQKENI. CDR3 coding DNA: TGTGCCAGCTCACCCCGGACTAGCGGGACGGCGAACACCGGGGAGCTGTTTTTT. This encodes CASSPRTSGTANTGELFF.

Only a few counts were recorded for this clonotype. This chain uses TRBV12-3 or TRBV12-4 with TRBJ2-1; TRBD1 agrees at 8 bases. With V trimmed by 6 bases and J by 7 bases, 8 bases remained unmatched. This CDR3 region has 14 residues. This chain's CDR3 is CASSWAGGRNEQFF. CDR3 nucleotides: TGTGCCAGCAGCTGGGCAGGGGGCAGGAATGAGCAGTTCTTC.

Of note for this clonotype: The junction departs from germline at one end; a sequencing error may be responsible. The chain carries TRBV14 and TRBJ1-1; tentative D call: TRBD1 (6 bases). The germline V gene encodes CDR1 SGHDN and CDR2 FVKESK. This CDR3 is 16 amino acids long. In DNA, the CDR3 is TGTGCAAGCAGCCAAGGAGACAGGTTAAGGGGCACTGAAGCTTTCTTT. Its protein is CASSQGDRLRGTEAFF.

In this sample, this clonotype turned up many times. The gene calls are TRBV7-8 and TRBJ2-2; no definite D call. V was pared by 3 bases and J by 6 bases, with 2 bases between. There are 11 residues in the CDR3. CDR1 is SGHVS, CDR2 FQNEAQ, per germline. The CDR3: CASSFPGELFF. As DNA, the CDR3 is TGTGCCAGCAGCTTCCCCGGGGAGCTGTTTTTT.